One and the same sample provided the 8 T cell receptor beta chains below, sequenced in a study of shared clonotypes between healthy human individuals (dated by TCRdb to about 2020). Libraries were made using the immunoSEQ multiplex PCR assay. The clones in this table, taken by TCRdb from immuneACCESS, are in-frame only. Not every clone is retained; where verified, under half of the shortfall comes from an unresolved V gene, and the cause of the rest is unknown. In this sample the table shows some 690,000 clones, 90% of which occur a single time. The top ten hold 34% of the sample. Sequenced: memory CD8+ T cells from PBMCs. Explained via the paper, the cell subset or site label denotes: CD45RO+ cells pooled with CCR7-negative TemRA cells. These receptors all stem from a man between 18 and 29 years old in good health. Some clones in this sample may be carry-over from other donors' samples.

The chain recombines TRBV6-5 with TRBJ2-1; TRBD1 matches at 7 bases. The CDR3 sequence is 13 residues long. The germline V gene encodes CDR1 MNHEY and CDR2 SVGAGI. V shed 2 bases, J shed 9 bases, and the junction held 4 bases outside the gene matches. The CDR3 region is CASSYGQGVEQFF. The CDR3 bases are TGTGCCAGCAGTTACGGGCAGGGGGTTGAGCAGTTCTTC.

This chain connects TRBV9 to TRBJ2-7; 7 bases line up with TRBD1. Looked up from germline, CDR1 is SGDLS and CDR2 is YYNGEE. J was trimmed by 2 bases and V by 8 bases; bases with no gene match: 10. The CDR3 totals 14 residues. The CDR3 is CASGPSGGAYEQYF. In DNA form, the CDR3 reads TGTGCCAGTGGCCCGTCAGGGGGTGCCTACGAGCAGTACTTC.

The chain combines TRBV5-1 with TRBJ2-7; TRBD1 agrees at 8 bases. CDR3 length: 12 amino acids. Looked up from germline, CDR1 is SGHRS and CDR2 is YFSETQ. V lost 4 bases and J lost 6; bases outside the gene matches: 3. The CDR3 spells CASSITGGEQYF. In nucleotides, the CDR3 is TGCGCCAGCAGCATAACAGGGGGCGAGCAGTACTTC.

The rearrangement uses TRBV7-8 and TRBJ2-7; perhaps TRBD2 as D (5 bases). The length of the CDR3 is 16 residues. Germline V gene sequence: CDR1 SGHVS, CDR2 FQNEAQ. V was clipped by 2 bases and J by 0 bases, with 14 bases between them. The CDR3 here is CASSLLRSGNSYEQYF. The CDR3 DNA sequence: TGTGCCAGCAGCTTATTGCGATCGGGGAACTCCTACGAGCAGTACTTC.

Written as DNA, the CDR3 is TGTGCCAGCAGCTCAGTTCTCCCTGGGGCCGGGGAGCTGTTTTTT. This sequence encodes CASSSVLPGAGELFF. The V and J genes are TRBV7-6 and TRBJ2-2; D is unresolved. CDR1 is SGHVS, CDR2 FNYEAQ, per germline. V was cut by 4 bases and J by 6 bases, with 15 bases left in between. The CDR3 covers 15 residues.

The gene calls are TRBV7-9 and TRBJ2-7; tentative D call: TRBD2 (6 bases). The CDR3 totals 15 residues. CDR1 and CDR2 from the germline V gene are SEHNR and FQNEAQ (reference sequence). V was shortened by 6 bases and J by 2 bases, with 17 bases between the two germline ends. The CDR3 nucleotides are TGTGCCAGCAGTGCCGGGACTTACAACGCCTACGAGCAGTACTTC. Translating gives CASSAGTYNAYEQYF.

The chain employs TRBV4-3 and TRBJ2-1; TRBD2 matches at 7 bases. The germline gives CDR1 LGHNA, CDR2 YSLEER. The CDR3 sequence is 15 residues long. V lost 3 bases to trimming and J lost 4 bases; unmatched junction nucleotides: 6. Here the CDR3 DNA reads TGCGCCAGCAGCCAGCTGCGGACTAGATACAATGAGCAGTTCTTC. This encodes CASSQLRTRYNEQFF.

The chain has TRBV21-1 and TRBJ1-2. TRBV21-1 is a pseudogene locus. The CDR3 covers 13 residues. CDR3 amino acids: CASSGSDCYGYTF. The CDR3 nucleotides are TGTGCCAGCAGCGGATCAGATTGCTATGGCTACACCTTC.